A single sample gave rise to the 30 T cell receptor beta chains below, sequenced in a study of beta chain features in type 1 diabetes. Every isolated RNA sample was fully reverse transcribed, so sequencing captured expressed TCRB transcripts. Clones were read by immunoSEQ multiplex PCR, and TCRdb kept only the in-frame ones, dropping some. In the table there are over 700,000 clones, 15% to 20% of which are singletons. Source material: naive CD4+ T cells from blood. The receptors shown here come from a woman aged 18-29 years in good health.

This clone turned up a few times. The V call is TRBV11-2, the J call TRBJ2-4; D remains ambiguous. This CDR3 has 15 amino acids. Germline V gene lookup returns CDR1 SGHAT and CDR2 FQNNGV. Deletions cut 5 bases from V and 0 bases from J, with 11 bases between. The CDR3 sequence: CASSPQSLAKNIQYF. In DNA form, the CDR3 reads TGTGCCAGCAGCCCTCAGTCCCTAGCCAAAAACATTCAGTACTTC.

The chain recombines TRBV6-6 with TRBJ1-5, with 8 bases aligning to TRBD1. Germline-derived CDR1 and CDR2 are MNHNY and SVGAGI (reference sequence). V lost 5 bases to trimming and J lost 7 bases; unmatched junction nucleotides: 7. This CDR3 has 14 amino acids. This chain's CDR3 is CASSTGQGGQPQHF. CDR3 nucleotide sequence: TGTGCCAGCAGTACCGGACAGGGTGGACAGCCCCAGCATTTT.

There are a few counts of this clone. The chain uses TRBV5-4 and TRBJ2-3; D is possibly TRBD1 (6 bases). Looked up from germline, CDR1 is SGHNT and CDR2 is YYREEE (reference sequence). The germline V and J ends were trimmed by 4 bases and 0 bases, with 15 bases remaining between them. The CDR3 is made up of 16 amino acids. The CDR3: CASSLTGWASTDTQYF. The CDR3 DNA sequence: TGTGCCAGCAGCCTGACAGGATGGGCTAGCACAGATACGCAGTATTTT. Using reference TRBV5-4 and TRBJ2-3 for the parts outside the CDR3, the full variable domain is ETGVTQSPTHLIKTRGQQVTLRCSSQSGHNTVSWYQQALGQGPQFIFQYYREEENGRGNFPPRFSGLQFPNYSSELNVNALELDDSALYLCASSLTGWASTDTQYFGPGTRLTVL.

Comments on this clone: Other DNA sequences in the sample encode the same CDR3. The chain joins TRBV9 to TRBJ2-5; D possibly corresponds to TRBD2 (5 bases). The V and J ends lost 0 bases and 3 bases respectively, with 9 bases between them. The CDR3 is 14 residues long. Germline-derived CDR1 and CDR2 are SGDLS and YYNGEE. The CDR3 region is CASSVGDYKETQYF. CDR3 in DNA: TGTGCCAGCAGCGTAGGCGACTATAAAGAGACCCAGTACTTC.

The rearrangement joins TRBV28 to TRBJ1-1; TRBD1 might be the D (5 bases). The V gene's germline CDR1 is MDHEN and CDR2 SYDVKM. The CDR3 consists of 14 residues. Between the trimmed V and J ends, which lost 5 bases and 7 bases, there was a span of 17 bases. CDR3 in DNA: TGTGCCAGCAGTCCGCCACAGGAGTTCGGTGAAGCTTTCTTT. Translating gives CASSPPQEFGEAFF.

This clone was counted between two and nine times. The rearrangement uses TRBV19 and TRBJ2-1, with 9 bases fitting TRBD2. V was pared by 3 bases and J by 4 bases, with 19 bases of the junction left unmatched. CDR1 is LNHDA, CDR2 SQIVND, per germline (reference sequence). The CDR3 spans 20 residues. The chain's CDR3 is CASSIRVPAGLAGIYNEQFF. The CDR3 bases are TGTGCCAGTAGTATTAGAGTTCCCGCCGGGCTAGCGGGAATATACAATGAGCAGTTCTTC. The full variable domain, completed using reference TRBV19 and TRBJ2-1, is DGGITQSPKYLFRKEGQNVTLSCEQNLNHDAMYWYRQDPGQGLRLIYYSQIVNDFQKGDIAEGYSVSREKKESFPLTVTSAQKNPTAFYLCASSIRVPAGLAGIYNEQFFGPGTRLTVL.

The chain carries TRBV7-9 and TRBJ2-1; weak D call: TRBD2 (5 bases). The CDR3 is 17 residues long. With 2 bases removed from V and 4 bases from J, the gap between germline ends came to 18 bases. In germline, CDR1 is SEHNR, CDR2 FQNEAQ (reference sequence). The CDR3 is CASSLYVSGVQYNEQFF. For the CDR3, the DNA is TGTGCCAGCAGCTTATACGTATCCGGGGTCCAGTACAATGAGCAGTTCTTC.

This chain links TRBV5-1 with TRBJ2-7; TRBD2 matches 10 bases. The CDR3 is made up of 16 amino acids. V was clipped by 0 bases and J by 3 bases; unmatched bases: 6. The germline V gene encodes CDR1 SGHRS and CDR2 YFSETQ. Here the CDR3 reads CASSLDGGLAHYEQYF. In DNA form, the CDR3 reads TGCGCCAGCAGCTTGGATGGGGGACTAGCGCACTACGAGCAGTACTTC.

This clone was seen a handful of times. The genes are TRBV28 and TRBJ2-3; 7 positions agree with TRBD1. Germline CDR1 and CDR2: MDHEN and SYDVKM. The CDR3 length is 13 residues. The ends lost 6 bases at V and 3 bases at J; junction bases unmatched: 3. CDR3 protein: CASSTDRTDTQYF. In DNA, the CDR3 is TGTGCCAGCAGCACGGACAGGACAGATACGCAGTATTTT.

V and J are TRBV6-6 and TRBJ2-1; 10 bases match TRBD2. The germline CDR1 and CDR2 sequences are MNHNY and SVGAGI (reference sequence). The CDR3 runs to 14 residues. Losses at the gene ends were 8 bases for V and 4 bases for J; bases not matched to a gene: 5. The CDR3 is CASGSGRGYNEQFF. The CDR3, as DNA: TGTGCCAGCGGAAGCGGGAGGGGGTACAATGAGCAGTTCTTC.

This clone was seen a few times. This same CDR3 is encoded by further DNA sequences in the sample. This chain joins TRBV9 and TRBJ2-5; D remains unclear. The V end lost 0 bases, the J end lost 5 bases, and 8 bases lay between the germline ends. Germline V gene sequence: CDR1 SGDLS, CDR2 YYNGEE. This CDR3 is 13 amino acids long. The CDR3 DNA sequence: TGTGCCAGCAGCGTAGGCCTGGAGGAGACCCAGTACTTC. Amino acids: CASSVGLEETQYF. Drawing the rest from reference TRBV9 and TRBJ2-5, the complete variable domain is DSGVTQTPKHLITATGQRVTLRCSPRSGDLSVYWYQQSLDQGLQFLIQYYNGEERAKGNILERFSAQQFPDLHSELNLSSLELGDSALYFCASSVGLEETQYFGPGTRLLVL.

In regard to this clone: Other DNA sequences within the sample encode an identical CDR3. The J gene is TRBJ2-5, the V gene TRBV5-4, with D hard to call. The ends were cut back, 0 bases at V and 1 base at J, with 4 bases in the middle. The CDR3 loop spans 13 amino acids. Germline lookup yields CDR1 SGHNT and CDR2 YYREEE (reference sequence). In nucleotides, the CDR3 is TGTGCCAGCAGCTTGGACGGCCAAGAGACCCAGTACTTC. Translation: CASSLDGQETQYF.

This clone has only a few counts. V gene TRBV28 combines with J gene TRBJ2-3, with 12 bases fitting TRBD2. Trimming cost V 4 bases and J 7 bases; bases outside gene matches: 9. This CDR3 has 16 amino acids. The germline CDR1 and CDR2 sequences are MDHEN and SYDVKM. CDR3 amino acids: CASSSMTSGSGNTQYF. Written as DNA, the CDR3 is TGTGCCAGCAGTTCGATGACTAGCGGGAGTGGGAATACGCAGTATTTT.

The CDR3 DNA reads as TGTGCCAGCAGCGTAGACTTCTCTGGCGAGCAGTACTTC. Residues: CASSVDFSGEQYF. The rearrangement links TRBV9 to TRBJ2-7; D is uncertain. There are 13 residues in the CDR3. Trimming stripped 0 bases from V and 6 bases from J, with 10 bases between. Germline V CDR1 and CDR2: SGDLS, YYNGEE.

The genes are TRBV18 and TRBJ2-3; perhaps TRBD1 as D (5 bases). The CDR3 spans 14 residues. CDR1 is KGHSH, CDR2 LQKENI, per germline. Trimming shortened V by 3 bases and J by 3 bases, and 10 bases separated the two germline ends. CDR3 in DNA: TGTGCCAGCTCACCTCAGGGTAGGACAGATACGCAGTATTTT. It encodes CASSPQGRTDTQYF.

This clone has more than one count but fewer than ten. CDR3 protein: CASSSRGADTDTQYF. The CDR3 coding sequence is TGTGCCAGCAGCTCCCGCGGAGCGGACACAGATACGCAGTATTTT. The chain employs TRBV7-3 and TRBJ2-3; a weak D match, TRBD2 (5 bases). V was trimmed by 4 bases and J by 2 bases, leaving 13 bases between them. The CDR3 has 15 residues. Germline CDR1 SGHTA, CDR2 FQGTGA.

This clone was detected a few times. The CDR3 here is CASSSLPGTRGPDTQYF. The CDR3 DNA follows: TGTGCCAGCAGTTCCCTTCCCGGGACTAGGGGCCCAGATACGCAGTATTTT. The chain carries TRBV2 and TRBJ2-3; 8 bases agree with TRBD2. The CDR3 is 17 amino acids. J gave up 4 bases and V 5 bases, and 14 bases lay outside the gene matches. CDR1 and CDR2 (germline): SNHLY, FYNNEI.

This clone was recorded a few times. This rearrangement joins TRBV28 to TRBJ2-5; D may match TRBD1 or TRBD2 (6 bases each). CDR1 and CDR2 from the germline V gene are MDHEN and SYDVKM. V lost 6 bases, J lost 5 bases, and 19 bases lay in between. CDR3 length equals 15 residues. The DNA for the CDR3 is TGTGCCAGCAGAGGGACACCGCGGAGGGGGGAGACCCAGTACTTC. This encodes CASRGTPRRGETQYF.

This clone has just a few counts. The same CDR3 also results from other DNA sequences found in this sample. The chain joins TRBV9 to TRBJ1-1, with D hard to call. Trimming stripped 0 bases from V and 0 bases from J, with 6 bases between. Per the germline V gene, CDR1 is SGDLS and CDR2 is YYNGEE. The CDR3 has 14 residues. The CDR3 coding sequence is TGTGCCAGCAGCGTAGGGAGAGTGAACACTGAAGCTTTCTTT. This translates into CASSVGRVNTEAFF.

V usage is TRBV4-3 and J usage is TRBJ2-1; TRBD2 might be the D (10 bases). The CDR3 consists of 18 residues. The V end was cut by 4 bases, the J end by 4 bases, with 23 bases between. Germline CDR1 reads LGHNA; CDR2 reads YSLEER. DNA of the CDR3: TGCGCCAGCAGCCCGGGACAGGGAGCGGGGGGGAATTACAATGAGCAGTTCTTC. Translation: CASSPGQGAGGNYNEQFF.

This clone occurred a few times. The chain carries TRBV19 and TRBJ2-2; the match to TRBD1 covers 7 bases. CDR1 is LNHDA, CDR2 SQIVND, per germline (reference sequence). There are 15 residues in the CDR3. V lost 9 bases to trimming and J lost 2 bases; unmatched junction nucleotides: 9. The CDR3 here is CARPGDSTNTGELFF. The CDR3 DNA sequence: TGTGCCAGACCTGGGGACAGCACTAACACCGGGGAGCTGTTTTTT.

CDR3 in DNA: TGTGCCAGCAGCCGGTCAAATAGCGGGAGTGGCACAGATACGCAGTATTTT. This codes for CASSRSNSGSGTDTQYF. J is TRBJ2-3 and V is TRBV4-2; 9 bases line up with TRBD2. With V trimmed by 4 bases and J by 1 base, 9 bases remained unmatched. This CDR3 region has 17 residues. Germline loops: CDR1 LGHNA, CDR2 YNFKEQ.

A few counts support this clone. CDR3 nucleotide sequence: TGTGCCAGCAGCCTAAGAGGTTTGAACACTGAAGCTTTCTTT. As protein: CASSLRGLNTEAFF. The chain has TRBV4-2 and TRBJ1-1; the D is unclear. This CDR3 comprises 14 residues. Germline lookup yields CDR1 LGHNA and CDR2 YNFKEQ. V was cut by 4 bases and J by 0 bases, with 9 bases left in between.

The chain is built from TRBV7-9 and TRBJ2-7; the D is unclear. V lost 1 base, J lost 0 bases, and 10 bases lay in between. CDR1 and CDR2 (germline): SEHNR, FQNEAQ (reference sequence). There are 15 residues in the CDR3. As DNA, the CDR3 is TGTGCCAGCAGCTTAGTTGGTCCCTACTCCTACGAGCAGTACTTC. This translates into CASSLVGPYSYEQYF.

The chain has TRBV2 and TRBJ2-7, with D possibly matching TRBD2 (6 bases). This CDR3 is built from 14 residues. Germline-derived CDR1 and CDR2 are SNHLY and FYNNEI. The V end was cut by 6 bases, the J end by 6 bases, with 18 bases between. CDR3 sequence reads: CASSLTGGQTEQYF. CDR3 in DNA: TGTGCCAGCAGCCTGACCGGGGGTCAGACCGAGCAGTACTTC. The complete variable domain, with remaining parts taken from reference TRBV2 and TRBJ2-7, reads EPEVTQTPSHQVTQMGQEVILRCVPISNHLYFYWYRQILGQKVEFLVSFYNNEISEKSEIFDDQFSVERPDGSNFTLKIRSTKLEDSAMYFCASSLTGGQTEQYFGPGTRLTVT.

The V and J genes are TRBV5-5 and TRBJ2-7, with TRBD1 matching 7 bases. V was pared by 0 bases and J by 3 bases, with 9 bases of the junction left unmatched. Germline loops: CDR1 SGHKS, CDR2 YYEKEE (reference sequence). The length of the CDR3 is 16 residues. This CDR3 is CASSLEGTGVGYEQYF. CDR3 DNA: TGTGCCAGCAGCTTGGAAGGAACAGGGGTGGGCTACGAGCAGTACTTC.

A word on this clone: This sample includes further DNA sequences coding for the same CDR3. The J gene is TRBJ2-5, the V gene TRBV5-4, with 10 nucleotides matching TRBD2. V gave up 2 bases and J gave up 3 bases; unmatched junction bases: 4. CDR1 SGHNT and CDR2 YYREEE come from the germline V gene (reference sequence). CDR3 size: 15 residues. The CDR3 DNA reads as TGTGCCAGCAGCTTTCGCCTAGCGGGAGAAGAGACCCAGTACTTC. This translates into CASSFRLAGEETQYF.

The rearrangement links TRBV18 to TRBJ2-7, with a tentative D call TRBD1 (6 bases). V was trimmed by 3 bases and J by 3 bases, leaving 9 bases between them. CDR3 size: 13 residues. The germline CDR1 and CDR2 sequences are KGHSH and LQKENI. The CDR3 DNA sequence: TGTGCCAGCTCACCGGACAGTGACTACGAGCAGTACTTC. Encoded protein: CASSPDSDYEQYF. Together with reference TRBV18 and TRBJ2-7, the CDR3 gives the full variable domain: NAGVMQNPRHLVRRRGQEARLRCSPMKGHSHVYWYRQLPEEGLKFMVYLQKENIIDESGMPKERFSAEFPKEGPSILRIQQVVRGDSAAYFCASSPDSDYEQYFGPGTRLTVT.

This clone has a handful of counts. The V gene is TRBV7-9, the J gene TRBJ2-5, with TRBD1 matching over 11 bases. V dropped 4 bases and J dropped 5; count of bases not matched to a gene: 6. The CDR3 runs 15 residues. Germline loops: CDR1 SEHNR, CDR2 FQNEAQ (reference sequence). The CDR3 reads CASSSDRGLGETQYF. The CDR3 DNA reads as TGTGCCAGCAGCTCGGACAGGGGGCTGGGGGAGACCCAGTACTTC. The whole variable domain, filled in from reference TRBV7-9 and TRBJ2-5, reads DTGVSQNPRHKITKRGQNVTFRCDPISEHNRLYWYRQTLGQGPEFLTYFQNEAQLEKSRLLSDRFSAERPKGSFSTLEIQRTEQGDSAMYLCASSSDRGLGETQYFGPGTRLLVL.

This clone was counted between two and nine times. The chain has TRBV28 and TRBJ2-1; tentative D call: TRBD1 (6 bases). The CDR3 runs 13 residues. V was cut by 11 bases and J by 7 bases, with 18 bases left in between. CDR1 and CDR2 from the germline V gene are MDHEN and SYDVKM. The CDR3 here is CASGQIYPNEQFF. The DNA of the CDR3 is TGTGCCTCCGGACAGATTTACCCAAATGAGCAGTTCTTC. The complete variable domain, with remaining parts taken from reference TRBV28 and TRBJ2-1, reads DVKVTQSSRYLVKRTGEKVFLECVQDMDHENMFWYRQDPGLGLRLIYFSYDVKMKEKGDIPEGYSVSREKKERFSLILESASTNQTSMYLCASGQIYPNEQFFGPGTRLTVL.